The T cell receptor (beta chain) described here comes from a study of blood T cell repertoires in COVID-19 (dated by TCRdb to the early 2020s). Study-level background: Samples from collaborators originated in the United States, Italy and Spain and spanned both the acute and convalescent phases of COVID-19. The prospective study material was composed of cDNA or gDNA derived from T cells, B-cell-depleted T cells, or PBMCs. Deeply sampled blood TCRbeta repertoires from subjects exposed to, actively infected with, or recovered from COVID-19 were included in the dataset. The repertoires were released in a freely available public database intended as a resource for research on the immune response to SARS-CoV-2. Samples came from the ongoing ImmuneRACE study (first 160 participants) plus 1,254 subjects from 6 global collaborators. A de-identified subject ID, COVID-19 status, age in years and sex were almost always included in the sample metadata. Where HLA class I and class II types were available, the types were taken from metadata supplied by the sample provider, not from assay-based typing. Broader findings and caveats from the paper: The amount of clinical and demographic metadata varied by source and participant and was provided uncurated.

Each collaborating institution followed its own protocols to collect whole blood in K2EDTA tubes. For TCRbeta analysis, collaborator samples were shipped as frozen whole blood, as isolated PBMCs, or as DNA extracted from either sample type. Inclusive of the bounding cysteine and phenylalanine, the CDR3 is 16 residues long. The only DNA kept is the CDR3, 48 bases in frame from the first base. V is pruned by 5 bases and J by 0 bases, leaving 6 bases of the junction without a gene match. Sequences SGHVS (CDR1) and FQNEAQ (CDR2) are obtained from the germline V gene. TCRbeta CDR3 regions were amplified from genomic DNA using the immunoSEQ Assay, a bias-controlled multiplex PCR. On the authors' methods: Nucleated cell counts per sample were estimated from amplification of reference gene primers within the assay. To quantify the absolute abundance of each unique TCRbeta CDR3 rearrangement, sequence reads were collapsed and filtered. For each sample, productive Simpson clonality was calculated by taking the square root of Simpson's diversity index across productive rearrangements. TCRdb re-hosts the immuneACCESS table, in-frame sequences only. Its copies lack some clones; in the studies checked, an unresolved V gene accounts for under half of them, and the cause for the rest is not known. D and trimming come from the DNA, and the V and J calls and clone size come from that table. A total of roughly 64,000 clones appear in this sample, 80% to 95% of them only once. Of the sample, 7% to 10% falls within the top ten clones.

Turning to this clone: The specificity of this receptor is unknown. No much larger clone is present one base from it, and per-base qualities are unavailable.

The sequencing sample was made of peripheral blood. This clonotype was sampled from a woman aged 80 or older with active COVID-19. Recombination connected TRBV7-8 to TRBJ2-3; 9 bases in the middle match TRBD2. The CDR3 corresponds to CASSTERGESTDTQYF. The DNA is as follows: TGTGCCAGCAGCACCGAGCGGGGGGAAAGCACAGATACGCAGTATTTT.